These T cell receptor beta chains were read from a single sample in a study of metastatic and nonmetastatic thyroid tumors. TCRdb redid the clone calls on the PCR reads using MiXCR. The table has 27,000 or so clones, 15% to 20% seen once. Sequencing input: blood. The receptors originated from a male donor with papillary thyroid cancer or a benign thyroid nodule (not recorded which). Some clones in this sample may be carry-over from other donors' samples. Each CDR3 is given with its conserved first and last residue. D genes are given only for firm matches. The size of a clone is reported for some rows only, either as once, few or many, or as a class for expanded clones.

>many|-|TRBV9|TRBJ2-7
CASSPLTGLEEQYF
TGTGCCAGCAGCCCTTTAACGGGACTGGAGGAGCAGTACTTC
>-|TRBD2|TRBV6-5|TRBJ2-1
CATLAGLSSYNEQFF
TGTGCCACATTAGCGGGCCTGAGCTCCTACAATGAGCAGTTCTTC
>few|-|TRBV28|TRBJ2-7
CASSIPAGNYEQYF
TGTGCCAGCAGTATTCCGGCAGGCAACTACGAGCAGTACTTC
>many|TRBD1|TRBV4-1|TRBJ1-5
CASSQDPGRGSNQPQHF
TGCGCCAGCAGCCAAGATCCCGGCAGGGGGAGCAATCAGCCCCAGCATTTT
>few|-|TRBV6-1|TRBJ1-1
CASSSPTSMNTEAFF
TGTGCCAGCAGTTCCCCGACATCCATGAACACTGAAGCTTTCTTT
>many|-|TRBV20-1|TRBJ2-4
CSATQWTENIQYF
TGCAGTGCCACCCAATGGACAGAAAACATTCAGTACTTC
>-|-|TRBV19|TRBJ1-4
CASKRGSGEKLFF
TGTGCCAGTAAGAGGGGGAGTGGTGAAAAACTGTTTTTT
>-|-|TRBV12-3/TRBV12-4|TRBJ1-4
CASSFGGDEKLFF
TGTGCCAGCAGTTTTGGGGGGGACGAAAAACTGTTTTTT
>few|TRBD1|TRBV7-8|TRBJ2-7
CASSRGQGEWEQYF
TGTGCCAGCAGCCGCGGACAGGGAGAATGGGAGCAGTACTTC
>many|-|TRBV27|TRBJ2-7
CASSLSPPMFYEQYF
TGTGCCAGCAGTTTAAGTCCCCCCATGTTCTACGAGCAGTACTTC
>many|TRBD1|TRBV4-2|TRBJ2-7
CASSQRDSRYEQYF
TGTGCCAGCAGCCAACGGGACAGCCGCTACGAGCAGTACTTC
>many|-|TRBV2|TRBJ2-1
CASSGYGKQFF
TGTGCCAGCAGTGGATATGGTAAGCAGTTCTTC
>-|-|TRBV30|TRBJ2-3
CAWQDRESLSDTQYF
TGTGCCTGGCAAGATCGGGAATCCCTGTCGGATACGCAGTATTTT
>many|TRBD1|TRBV9|TRBJ1-6
CASSADRGVYNSPLHF
TGTGCCAGCAGCGCCGACAGGGGAGTTTATAATTCACCCCTCCACTTT
>-|TRBD2|TRBV5-1|TRBJ2-7
CASSERDGGYEQYF
TGCGCCAGCAGCGAGCGGGACGGAGGCTACGAGCAGTACTTC
>medium-sized|-|TRBV13|TRBJ1-2
CASSLVRILGGYTF
TGTGCCAGCAGCTTAGTAAGGATTTTAGGGGGCTACACCTTC
>many|TRBD2|TRBV5-1|TRBJ2-5
CASSRLAGGGKTQYF
TGCGCCAGCAGCCGATTAGCGGGAGGAGGAAAGACCCAGTACTTC
>-|TRBD2|TRBV6-1|TRBJ2-7
CASSPRTSGRNEQYF
TGTGCCAGCAGTCCCCGGACTAGCGGGAGGAACGAGCAGTACTTC
>-|-|TRBV9|TRBJ2-6
CASSVEGWESSGANVLTF
TGTGCCAGCAGCGTAGAAGGGTGGGAGAGCTCTGGGGCCAACGTCCTGACTTTC
>few|-|TRBV6-1|TRBJ1-5
CASRRDGGTSNQPQHF
TGTGCCAGCAGACGGGACGGGGGGACTAGCAATCAGCCCCAGCATTTT
>many|TRBD1|TRBV29-1|TRBJ1-4
CSVEGTGRNEKLFF
TGCAGCGTTGAAGGGACAGGGAGAAACGAAAAACTGTTTTTT
>many|-|TRBV5-4|TRBJ1-1
CASSLGQTTTEAFF
TGTGCCAGCAGCTTGGGGCAGACAACAACTGAAGCTTTCTTT
>many|-|TRBV4-1|TRBJ2-5
CASSQALAFGETQYF
TGCGCCAGCAGCCAAGCACTAGCTTTCGGGGAGACCCAGTACTTC
>many|-|TRBV18|TRBJ1-5
CASSPPYQPQHF
TGTGCCAGCTCCCCCCCGTATCAGCCCCAGCATTTT
>many|TRBD2|TRBV7-8|TRBJ2-7
CASSSTRLAGFDEQYF
TGTGCCAGCAGCTCAACTCGACTAGCGGGATTTGACGAGCAGTACTTC
>-|-|TRBV5-1|TRBJ1-2
CASSLDTGSYYGYTF
TGCGCCAGCAGCTTGGATACGGGTTCTTACTATGGCTACACCTTC
>medium-sized|TRBD2|TRBV2|TRBJ2-1
CASSALAGYNEQFF
TGTGCCAGCAGTGCCCTAGCGGGGTACAATGAGCAGTTCTTC
>-|-|TRBV9|TRBJ1-1
CASSPTGLNTEAFF
TGTGCCAGCAGCCCTACAGGGTTGAACACTGAAGCTTTCTTT
>many|TRBD2|TRBV9|TRBJ2-1
CASSRVRGAGGTYEQFF
TGTGCCAGCAGCCGCGTAAGGGGAGCGGGAGGGACCTATGAGCAGTTCTTC
>-|TRBD2|TRBV20-1|TRBJ2-3
CSARGAGVITTDTQYF
TGCAGTGCTAGGGGCGCGGGAGTGATAACCACAGATACGCAGTATTTT
>many|-|TRBV15|TRBJ2-3
CATSRGGQGPTDTQYF
TGTGCCACCAGCAGAGGAGGGCAGGGGCCCACAGATACGCAGTATTTT
>many|TRBD1|TRBV20-1|TRBJ2-1
CSAWDRLNEQFF
TGCAGTGCCTGGGACAGACTAAATGAGCAGTTCTTC
>many|TRBD1|TRBV30|TRBJ2-2
CAWRRTGTTGELFF
TGTGCCTGGAGAAGGACAGGGACCACCGGGGAGCTGTTTTTT
>-|-|TRBV5-4|TRBJ1-4
CANSLPPGEEEKLFF
TGTGCCAACAGCTTACCCCCGGGGGAGGAGGAAAAACTGTTTTTT
>-|-|TRBV11-1|TRBJ2-6
CASSLIRQWAGANVLTF
TGTGCCAGCAGCTTAATCCGGCAGTGGGCTGGGGCCAACGTCCTGACTTTC
>many|-|TRBV7-9|TRBJ1-1
CASSPQGGWGAFF
TGTGCCAGCAGCCCCCAGGGAGGGTGGGGAGCTTTCTTT
>few|-|TRBV7-3|TRBJ1-1
CASSLPGTEAFF
TGTGCCAGCAGCCTTCCCGGCACTGAAGCTTTCTTT
>many|TRBD2|TRBV2|TRBJ2-3
CASSSTSGGLDTQYF
TGTGCCAGCAGTTCAACTAGCGGGGGGTTGGATACGCAGTATTTT
>many|-|TRBV28|TRBJ2-3
CASSFRDINGDTQYF
TGTGCCAGCAGTTTCCGGGACATAAATGGAGATACGCAGTATTTT
>few|-|TRBV5-1|TRBJ1-1
CASRRGGSGDTEAFF
TGCGCCAGCAGGCGGGGGGGGAGTGGAGACACTGAAGCTTTCTTT
>many|-|TRBV4-2|TRBJ2-3
CASSQDLRVPSTDTQYF
TGTGCCAGCAGCCAAGATCTTAGGGTCCCCAGCACAGATACGCAGTATTTT
>many|-|TRBV7-2|TRBJ2-3
CASSLVALGGGTDTQYF
TGTGCCAGCAGCTTAGTGGCACTAGGAGGCGGCACAGATACGCAGTATTTT
>-|TRBD2|TRBV27|TRBJ2-1
CASSSAGRNSYNEQFF
TGTGCCAGCAGTTCAGCGGGGAGAAACTCCTACAATGAGCAGTTCTTC
>-|-|TRBV6-1|TRBJ2-5
CASSEFQGGQETQYF
TGTGCCAGCAGTGAATTCCAGGGGGGACAAGAGACCCAGTACTTC
>many|TRBD1|TRBV5-6|TRBJ1-5
CASSSQGGGQPQHF
TGTGCCAGCAGCTCACAGGGGGGGGGTCAGCCCCAGCATTTT
>many|TRBD2|TRBV4-1|TRBJ2-7
CASSQDGGGTGRYEQYF
TGCGCCAGCAGCCAAGACGGGGGAGGGACGGGCCGCTACGAGCAGTACTTC
>-|-|TRBV2|TRBJ2-7
CASSEGWQNYEQYF
TGTGCCAGCAGTGAAGGGTGGCAGAACTACGAGCAGTACTTC
>many|TRBD1|TRBV19|TRBJ1-2
CASNRGLKDYYGYTF
TGTGCCAGTAACAGGGGGCTGAAGGACTACTATGGCTACACCTTC
>few|-|TRBV6-1|TRBJ2-1
CASRYASAEHFF
TGTGCCAGCAGATATGCTAGCGCCGAGCATTTCTTC
>many|TRBD1|TRBV28|TRBJ1-3
CASSLLLQGGNTIYF
TGTGCCAGCAGTTTATTATTACAGGGGGGGAACACCATATATTTT
>many|TRBD1|TRBV10-1|TRBJ2-4
CASSDGTGEVNIQYF
TGCGCCAGCAGTGACGGGACAGGGGAGGTAAACATTCAGTACTTC
>many|TRBD2|TRBV11-2|TRBJ2-7
CASSLDRTSGRKYEQYF
TGTGCCAGCAGCTTAGATAGGACTAGCGGGAGGAAATACGAGCAGTACTTC
>few|-|TRBV6-4|TRBJ2-1
CASSDGTSCNEQFF
TGTGCCAGCAGTGACGGTACTAGCTGCAATGAGCAGTTCTTC
>medium-sized|-|TRBV11-2|TRBJ1-2
CASSLDVGEDYGYTF
TGTGCCAGCAGCTTAGATGTGGGAGAAGACTATGGCTACACCTTC
>many|-|TRBV20-1|TRBJ2-1
CSARWDNEQFF
TGCAGTGCTAGGTGGGACAATGAGCAGTTCTTC
>many|-|TRBV10-2|TRBJ2-5
CASSESAVGGETQYF
TGCGCCAGCAGTGAGTCCGCTGTGGGCGGGGAGACCCAGTACTTC
>many|-|TRBV2|TRBJ1-5
CASSDRERNQPQHF
TGTGCCAGCAGTGACAGGGAACGCAATCAGCCCCAGCATTTT
>many|TRBD1|TRBV19|TRBJ1-5
CASTPGQGGQPQHF
TGTGCCAGTACTCCGGGACAGGGAGGTCAGCCCCAGCATTTT
>many|-|TRBV2|TRBJ1-5
CASKEGSATQNQPQHF
TGTGCCAGCAAGGAAGGGTCCGCGACACAAAATCAGCCCCAGCATTTT
>-|-|TRBV19|TRBJ2-7
CASSIGIGFYEQYF
TGTGCCAGTAGTATTGGTATAGGGTTCTACGAGCAGTACTTC